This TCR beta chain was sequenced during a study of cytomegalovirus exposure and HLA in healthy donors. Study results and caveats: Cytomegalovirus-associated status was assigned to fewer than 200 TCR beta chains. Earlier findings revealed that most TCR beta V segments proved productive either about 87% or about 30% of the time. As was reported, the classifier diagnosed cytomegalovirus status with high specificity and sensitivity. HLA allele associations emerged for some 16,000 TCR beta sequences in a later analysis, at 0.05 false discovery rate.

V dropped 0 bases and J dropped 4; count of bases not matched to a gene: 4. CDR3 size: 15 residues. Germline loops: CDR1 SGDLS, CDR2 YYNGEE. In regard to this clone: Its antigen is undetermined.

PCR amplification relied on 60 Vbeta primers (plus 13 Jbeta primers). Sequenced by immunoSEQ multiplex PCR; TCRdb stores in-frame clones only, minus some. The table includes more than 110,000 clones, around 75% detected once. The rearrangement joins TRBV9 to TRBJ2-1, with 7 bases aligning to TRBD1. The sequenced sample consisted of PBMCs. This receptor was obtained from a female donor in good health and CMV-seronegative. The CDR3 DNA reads TGTGCCAGCAGCGTAGCCGGGACAGTTTACAATGAGCAGTTCTTC. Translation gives CASSVAGTVYNEQFF.